The 10 T cell receptor beta chains below come from one sample, sequenced in a study of shared clonotypes between healthy human individuals. Assay: immunoSEQ multiplex PCR; the TCRdb copy retains only in-frame clones and omits some. Found here are roughly 2.1 million clones, roughly 91% of them singletons; the top ten hold around 1.7%. Naive CD8 cells, CD45RO-negative and positively selected for CCR7, excluded terminally differentiated effector memory CD45RA+ cells. Sample: naive CD8+ T cells from PBMCs. These receptors were collected from a man between 18 and 29 years old in good health. Some clones in this sample may be carry-over from other donors' samples.

The chain combines TRBV6-1 with TRBJ1-2; TRBD1 matches 8 bases. Per germline, CDR1 MNHNS and CDR2 SASEGT. This CDR3 has 14 amino acids. V lost 5 bases to trimming and J lost 2 bases; unmatched junction nucleotides: 4. The CDR3 nucleotides read TGTGCCAGCAGTCCCTGGACAGGGAACTATGGCTACACCTTC. This translates into CASSPWTGNYGYTF.

V gene TRBV6-4 combines with J gene TRBJ1-2; the D gene is possibly TRBD1 (6 bases). This CDR3 region has 16 residues. Germline V gives CDR1 MRHNA, CDR2 SNTAGT. V lost 4 bases, J lost 11 bases, and 26 bases lay in between. The CDR3 reads CASSARNRGDNKRYTF. The CDR3 bases are TGTGCCAGCAGTGCCCGCAACCGTGGGGACAACAAACGGTACACCTTC.

This clone was picked up one time. The V and J genes are TRBV6-5 and TRBJ1-4; D perhaps matches TRBD1 (5 bases). The CDR3 totals 15 residues. Germline V CDR1 and CDR2: MNHEY, SVGAGI. The V end lost 8 bases, the J end lost 3 bases, and 16 bases lay between the germline ends. The CDR3 coding sequence is TGTGCCAGCGGGGATCGGGACTCTCCTAATGAAAAACTGTTTTTT. The encoded protein is CASGDRDSPNEKLFF.

The gene calls are TRBV7-3 and TRBJ2-7; maybe TRBD2 (7 bases). The V gene lost 5 bases and the J gene lost 4 bases, with 18 bases spanning the gap. Per germline, CDR1 SGHTA and CDR2 FQGTGA. The CDR3 is made up of 15 amino acids. The CDR3 bases are TGTGCCAGCAGCCCAACACGGGGGGCCCGATACGAGCAGTACTTC. This gives the protein CASSPTRGARYEQYF.

V gene TRBV7-9 combines with J gene TRBJ1-2; 8 nucleotides line up with TRBD1. Germline V gives CDR1 SEHNR, CDR2 FQNEAQ (reference sequence). This CDR3 region has 16 residues. J gave up 1 base and V 4 bases, and 8 bases lay outside the gene matches. Written as DNA, the CDR3 is TGTGCCAGCAGCTCCCGGGACAGGAGCCTTAACTATGGCTACACCTTC. It translates to CASSSRDRSLNYGYTF.

The chain carries TRBV28 and TRBJ2-7; perhaps TRBD2 as D (5 bases). This CDR3 contains 15 residues. V dropped 4 bases and J dropped 2 bases, with 15 bases sitting between them. Germline assignment: CDR1 MDHEN and CDR2 SYDVKM. CDR3 DNA sequence: TGTGCCAGCAGTTCGGGGAATGGAATCCCCTACGAGCAGTACTTC. It specifies CASSSGNGIPYEQYF.

The rearrangement links TRBV9 to TRBJ2-5; no firm D call. V shed 3 bases and J shed 5 bases, with 17 bases lying between them. Germline loops: CDR1 SGDLS, CDR2 YYNGEE. The CDR3 has 15 residues. The CDR3 loop reads CASSAPDVKRETQYF. For the CDR3, the DNA is TGTGCCAGCAGCGCCCCCGATGTCAAAAGGGAGACCCAGTACTTC.

To note about this clone: This specimen includes other DNA sequences encoding the same CDR3. J is TRBJ2-1 and V is TRBV6-5, with 9 bases matching TRBD1. Germline V gene data show CDR1 as MNHEY and CDR2 as SVGAGI. The J segment lost 1 base and the V segment lost 2 bases, leaving 0 bases of the junction unmatched. The CDR3 has 15 amino acids. The CDR3 DNA reads TGTGCCAGCAGTTACGACAGGGGGTCCTACAATGAGCAGTTCTTC. This encodes CASSYDRGSYNEQFF.

This sequence joins TRBV6-1 and TRBJ2-5; unclear D gene. CDR3 length: 14 amino acids. Between the trimmed V and J ends, which lost 7 bases and 2 bases, there was a span of 14 bases. Germline V CDR1 and CDR2: MNHNS, SASEGT. The CDR3: CASTRLEAQETQYF. The CDR3 coding sequence is TGTGCCAGCACAAGACTGGAAGCACAAGAGACCCAGTACTTC.

The rearrangement uses TRBV7-2 and TRBJ2-7; TRBD1 might be the D (5 bases). In germline, CDR1 is SGHTA, CDR2 FQGNSA. The CDR3 length is 15 residues. V gave up 5 bases and J gave up 0 bases, with 14 bases separating them. The DNA for the CDR3 is TGTGCCAGCAGCACCCGACAGTCCTACTCCTACGAGCAGTACTTC. Amino acid sequence: CASSTRQSYSYEQYF.